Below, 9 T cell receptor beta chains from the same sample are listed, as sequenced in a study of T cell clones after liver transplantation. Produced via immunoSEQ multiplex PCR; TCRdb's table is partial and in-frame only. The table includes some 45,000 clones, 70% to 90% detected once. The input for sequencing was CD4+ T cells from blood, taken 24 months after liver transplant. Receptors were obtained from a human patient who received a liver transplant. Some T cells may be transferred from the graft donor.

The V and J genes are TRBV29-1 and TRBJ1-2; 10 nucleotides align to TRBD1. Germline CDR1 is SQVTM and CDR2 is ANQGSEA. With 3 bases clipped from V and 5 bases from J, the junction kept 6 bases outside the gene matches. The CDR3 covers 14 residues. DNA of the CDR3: TGCAGCGTTGATGGACAGGGGGGATTATATGGCTACACCTTC. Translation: CSVDGQGGLYGYTF.

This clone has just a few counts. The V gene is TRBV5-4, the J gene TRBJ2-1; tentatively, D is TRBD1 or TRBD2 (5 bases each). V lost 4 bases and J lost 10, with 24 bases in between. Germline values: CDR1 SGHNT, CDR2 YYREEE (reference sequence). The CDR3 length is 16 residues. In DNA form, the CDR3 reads TGTGCCAGCAGCCCACCCCCCGGGACCGTCTTTCACGAGCAGTTCTTC. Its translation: CASSPPPGTVFHEQFF.

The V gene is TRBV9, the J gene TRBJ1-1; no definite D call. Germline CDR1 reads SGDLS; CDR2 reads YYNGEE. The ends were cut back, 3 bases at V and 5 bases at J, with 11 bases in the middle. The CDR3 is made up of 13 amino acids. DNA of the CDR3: TGTGCCAGCAGCGCTAAGGGCTGGACTGAAGCTTTCTTT. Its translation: CASSAKGWTEAFF.

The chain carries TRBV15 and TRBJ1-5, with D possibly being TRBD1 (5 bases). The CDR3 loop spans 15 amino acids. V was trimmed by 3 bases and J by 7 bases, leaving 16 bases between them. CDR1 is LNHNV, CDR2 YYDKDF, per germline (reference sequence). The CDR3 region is CATSSPPGSRQPQHF. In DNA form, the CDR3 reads TGTGCCACCAGCAGCCCCCCAGGGTCGAGGCAGCCCCAGCATTTT.

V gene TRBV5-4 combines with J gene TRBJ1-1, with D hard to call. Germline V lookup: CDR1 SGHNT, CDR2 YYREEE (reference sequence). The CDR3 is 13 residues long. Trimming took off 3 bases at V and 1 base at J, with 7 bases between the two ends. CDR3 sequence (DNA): TGTGCCAGCAGCTCCCAACCGAACACTGAAGCTTTCTTT. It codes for CASSSQPNTEAFF.

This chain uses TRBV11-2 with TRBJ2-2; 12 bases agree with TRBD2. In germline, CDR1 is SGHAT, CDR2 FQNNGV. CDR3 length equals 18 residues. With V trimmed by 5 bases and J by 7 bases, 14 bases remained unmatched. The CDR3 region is CASSPWTSGVGKGGELFF. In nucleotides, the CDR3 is TGTGCCAGCAGCCCTTGGACTAGCGGGGTCGGAAAGGGCGGGGAGCTGTTTTTT.

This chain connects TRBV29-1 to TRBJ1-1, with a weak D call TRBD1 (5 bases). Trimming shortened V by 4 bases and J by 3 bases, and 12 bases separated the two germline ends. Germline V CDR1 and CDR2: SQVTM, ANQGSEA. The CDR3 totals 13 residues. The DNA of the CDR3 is TGCAGCGTTGTCGTCAGGGAATACACTGAAGCTTTCTTT. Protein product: CSVVVREYTEAFF.

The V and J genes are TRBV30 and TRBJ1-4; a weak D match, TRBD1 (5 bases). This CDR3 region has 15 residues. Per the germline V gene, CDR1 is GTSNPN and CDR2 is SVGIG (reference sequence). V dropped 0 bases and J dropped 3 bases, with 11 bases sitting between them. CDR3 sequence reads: CAWSVNRGANEKLFF. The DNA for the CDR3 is TGTGCCTGGAGTGTCAATAGGGGAGCTAATGAAAAACTGTTTTTT.

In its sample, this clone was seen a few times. The CDR3 loop reads CASGQSPVEAFF. DNA for the CDR3: TGCGCCAGTGGACAGTCACCAGTTGAAGCTTTCTTT. This sequence joins TRBV10-1 and TRBJ1-1; TRBD1 might be the D (6 bases). Trimming removed 9 bases at V and 7 bases at J, with 15 bases between. This CDR3 comprises 12 residues. The germline CDR1 and CDR2 sequences are WNHNN and SYGVQD (reference sequence).